The 21 T cell receptor beta chains presented below share a single source sample, sequenced in a study of blood T cell repertoires in COVID-19. Here immunoSEQ multiplex PCR was the method, and the copy in TCRdb shows in-frame clones only, minus some. The repertoire includes 150,000 to 200,000 clones, 80% to 85% of them detected once, and roughly 15% sits in the top ten. Material for sequencing was peripheral blood. The receptors were gathered from a woman in her seventies with COVID-19, enrolled during active disease.

J is TRBJ2-2 and V is TRBV19, with 13 bases that match TRBD2. Unmatched junction bases numbered 15, after V lost 11 bases and J lost 6 bases. Germline lookup yields CDR1 LNHDA and CDR2 SQIVND (reference sequence). The CDR3 consists of 17 residues. The CDR3 bases are TGTGCCTCCCTTCGGACTAGCGGGGGCCCTGCGGCCGGGGAGCTGTTTTTT. It yields the protein CASLRTSGGPAAGELFF.

The chain has TRBV4-1 and TRBJ1-4; weak D call: TRBD1 (5 bases). V shed 1 base and J shed 13 bases, with 16 bases lying between them. CDR3 length: 14 residues. Germline CDR1 reads MGHRA; CDR2 reads YSYEKL. The CDR3 sequence is CASSQVMGRGRLFF. In DNA, the CDR3 is TGCGCCAGCAGCCAAGTCATGGGAAGGGGAAGACTGTTTTTT.

The chain employs TRBV28 and TRBJ1-5, with 10 positions matching TRBD1. The germline V gene has CDR1 MDHEN and CDR2 SYDVKM. The length of the CDR3 is 14 residues. Germline trimming cut 6 bases from V and 7 bases from J; bases unmatched to any gene: 6. CDR3 sequence (DNA): TGTGCCAGCAGGTTGGACAGGGGGGCCCAGCCCCAGCATTTT. Translating gives CASRLDRGAQPQHF.

The rearrangement links TRBV9 to TRBJ1-2; tentative D call: TRBD1 (6 bases). V was shortened by 4 bases and J by 3 bases, with 19 bases between the two germline ends. Per the germline V gene, CDR1 is SGDLS and CDR2 is YYNGEE. The CDR3 consists of 16 residues. The CDR3 DNA follows: TGTGCCAGCAGCACCCAGACGAGGGGGAGCCACTATGGCTACACCTTC. Translated, it gives CASSTQTRGSHYGYTF.

The chain joins TRBV10-1 to TRBJ1-1, with D maybe TRBD1 (5 bases). Looked up from germline, CDR1 is WNHNN and CDR2 is SYGVQD (reference sequence). CDR3 length: 12 residues. The ends were cut back, 6 bases at V and 4 bases at J, with 9 bases in the middle. The CDR3 DNA reads TGCGCCAGCAGACGCAGGGTCACTGAAGCTTTCTTT. Translating gives CASRRRVTEAFF.

This chain uses TRBV28 with TRBJ1-1; 7 nucleotides agree with TRBD1. The CDR3 is 15 residues long. Trimming at V came to 6 bases and at J to 2 bases, leaving 9 bases not matched to a gene. The germline V gene encodes CDR1 MDHEN and CDR2 SYDVKM. The CDR3 loop is CASRWAQGDNTEAFF. CDR3 nucleotide sequence: TGTGCCAGCAGATGGGCCCAGGGGGACAACACTGAAGCTTTCTTT.

The chain links TRBV28 to TRBJ2-4; 14 nucleotides align to TRBD2. V shed 5 bases and J 0 bases; nucleotides not matched to a gene: 3. The germline V gene has CDR1 MDHEN and CDR2 SYDVKM. The CDR3 is 17 residues long. The CDR3 nucleotides read TGTGCCAGCAGTGGGGGGACTAGCGGGAGAGCCAAAAACATTCAGTACTTC. Its translation: CASSGGTSGRAKNIQYF.

In its sample, this clone was seen once. The V gene is TRBV6-5, the J gene TRBJ1-2, with TRBD1 identical over 9 bases. The CDR3 is made up of 15 amino acids. Trimming cost V 1 base and J 4 bases; bases outside gene matches: 4. CDR1 and CDR2 from the germline V gene are MNHEY and SVGAGI. CDR3 nucleotides: TGTGCCAGCAGTTACTTGGGACAGGGCGGCTATGGCTACACCTTC. Its protein is CASSYLGQGGYGYTF.

The chain has TRBV9 and TRBJ1-5, with D perhaps TRBD1 (5 bases). The CDR3 length is 15 residues. Germline lookup yields CDR1 SGDLS and CDR2 YYNGEE. V lost 2 bases to trimming and J lost 3 bases, with 12 bases between them. The CDR3 is CASSVEGMDNQPQHF. The CDR3 DNA sequence: TGTGCCAGCAGCGTGGAGGGGATGGACAATCAGCCCCAGCATTTT.

The J gene is TRBJ2-7, the V gene TRBV25-1, with 9 bases aligning to TRBD1. The CDR3 is 18 amino acids. J lost 0 bases, V lost 3 bases, and 12 bases had no gene match. CDR1 is MGHDK and CDR2 is SYGVNS in the germline V gene. CDR3 nucleotide sequence: TGTGCCAGCAGTGAGCCTCATTCACCGACAGGGGGCTCCTACGAGCAGTACTTC. This gives the protein CASSEPHSPTGGSYEQYF.

The chain uses TRBV6-6 and TRBJ1-1; D is ambiguous. This CDR3 contains 14 residues. Germline assignment: CDR1 MNHNY and CDR2 SVGAGI (reference sequence). V was shortened by 6 bases and J by 8 bases, with 19 bases between the two germline ends. CDR3 DNA sequence: TGTGCCAGCAGCCATGCACAGCCAGGATCGGAAGCTTTCTTT. Amino acids: CASSHAQPGSEAFF.

V usage is TRBV30 and J usage is TRBJ2-1; 11 nucleotides match TRBD1. V lost 3 bases to trimming and J lost 14 bases; unmatched junction nucleotides: 9. The CDR3 is 13 residues long. Germline assignment: CDR1 GTSNPN and CDR2 SVGIG (reference sequence). CDR3 DNA sequence: TGTGCCTGGAGCCGCCGGACAGGGGGCGCGGAGTTCTTC. Translated: CAWSRRTGGAEFF.

The V call is TRBV20-1, the J call TRBJ2-5; D is unresolved. Between the trimmed V and J ends, which lost 3 bases and 2 bases, there was a span of 16 bases. Germline values: CDR1 DFQATT, CDR2 SNEGSKA (reference sequence). This CDR3 has 15 residues. CDR3: CSASELVQYQETQYF. DNA of the CDR3: TGCAGTGCTAGTGAGCTGGTGCAGTATCAAGAGACCCAGTACTTC.

The chain combines TRBV19 with TRBJ2-5, with 7 bases lining up with TRBD1. The trim removed 3 bases at V and 4 bases at J, leaving 8 bases unmatched. The germline gives CDR1 LNHDA, CDR2 SQIVND (reference sequence). The CDR3 extends over 15 amino acids. This chain's CDR3 is CASSIPGGYRETQYF. In DNA, the CDR3 is TGTGCCAGTAGTATTCCAGGGGGTTACCGAGAGACCCAGTACTTC.

The chain combines TRBV10-1 with TRBJ1-4; possible D gene TRBD1, 5 bases. This CDR3 region has 17 residues. Germline V lookup: CDR1 WNHNN, CDR2 SYGVQD (reference sequence). Trimming pared 7 bases from V and 0 bases from J, leaving 18 bases between. CDR3 DNA: TGCGCCAGCATTGGGGGGGACTTACGAACAACTAATGAAAAACTGTTTTTT. Protein product: CASIGGDLRTTNEKLFF.

This clone occurred once. The V gene is TRBV29-1, the J gene TRBJ2-3, with 10 bases lining up with TRBD1. V was clipped by 4 bases and J by 4 bases; unmatched bases: 8. Germline values: CDR1 SQVTM, CDR2 ANQGSEA. The CDR3 runs 15 residues. CDR3 coding DNA: TGCAGCGTTGTCTGGACAGGGGGGTACTCAGATACGCAGTATTTT. Its protein is CSVVWTGGYSDTQYF.

V usage is TRBV6-5 and J usage is TRBJ2-1; no firm D call. The germline V gene has CDR1 MNHEY and CDR2 SVGAGI. The CDR3 sequence is 13 residues long. V shed 4 bases and J shed 8 bases, with 12 bases lying between them. CDR3 bases: TGTGCCAGCAGTTCGAGGCCTGGCGATGAGCAGTTCTTC. Its protein is CASSSRPGDEQFF.

The chain uses TRBV4-1 and TRBJ1-4, with no clear D. V dropped 4 bases and J dropped 8 bases, with 14 bases sitting between them. The CDR3 runs to 14 residues. Germline CDR1 reads MGHRA; CDR2 reads YSYEKL. The CDR3 loop is CASSPQQADEKLFF. In DNA, the CDR3 is TGCGCCAGCAGCCCCCAGCAGGCAGACGAAAAACTGTTTTTT.

The chain links TRBV28 to TRBJ1-1; 7 bases fit TRBD1. CDR3 length: 12 amino acids. Germline loops: CDR1 MDHEN, CDR2 SYDVKM. The V segment lost 7 bases and the J segment 7 bases; nucleotides outside the gene matches: 6. CDR3 loop: CASNLYRGEAFF. The CDR3 nucleotides are TGTGCCAGCAATCTGTACAGGGGTGAAGCTTTCTTT.

The chain recombines TRBV27 with TRBJ1-1; possibly TRBD1 for D (5 bases). The CDR3 consists of 13 residues. V lost 7 bases to trimming and J lost 7 bases, with 16 bases between them. Germline CDR1 and CDR2: MNHEY and SMNVEV (reference sequence). The CDR3 DNA is TGTGCCAGCATGGCGGACACTAGCAATGAAGCTTTCTTT. Translated, it gives CASMADTSNEAFF.

The V and J genes are TRBV9 and TRBJ2-1, with a possible D match to TRBD1 (6 bases). The CDR3 runs to 12 residues. Looked up from germline, CDR1 is SGDLS and CDR2 is YYNGEE. With 6 bases removed from V and 8 bases from J, the gap between germline ends came to 12 bases. CDR3 DNA: TGTGCCAGCAACAGGGATTTCGATGAGCAGTTCTTC. This sequence encodes CASNRDFDEQFF.